The rows below give T cell receptor beta chains drawn from one sample of a study of blood T cell repertoires in COVID-19. Sequencing was performed with immunoSEQ multiplex PCR; in TCRdb, only in-frame clones are kept and a portion is missing. The sample includes nearly 55,000 clones, over 70% seen only once; the top ten take under 15%. The specimen was peripheral blood. The receptors stem from a human donor with active or convalescent COVID-19. The donor label of this sample is uncertain. CDR3s include the opening cysteine and the closing phenylalanine or tryptophan. The D gene is left open where the match is weak. Where a row states a size, it is once, few, many or the class of an expanded clone; other rows omit it.

V gene	D gene	clone size	J gene	CDR3 DNA	CDR3 protein
TRBV5-1	.	.	TRBJ2-7	TGCGCCAGCAGCGTGGCTCTAGACAGACCCTCCTACGAGCAGTACTTC	CASSVALDRPSYEQYF
TRBV6-1	.	.	TRBJ2-5	TGTGCCAGCAGTGGAGCGAGGGTGACGGAGACCCAGTACTTC	CASSGARVTETQYF
TRBV14	TRBD1	.	TRBJ2-2	TGTGCCAGCAGCCTGGACAGGATCACCGGGGAGCTGTTTTTT	CASSLDRITGELFF
TRBV28	TRBD1	.	TRBJ2-7	TGTGCCAGCAGTTTAGACTGGGACAGTTCCTACGAGCAGTACTTC	CASSLDWDSSYEQYF
TRBV2	TRBD2	.	TRBJ2-1	TGTGCCAGTACTGACTTGACTAGCGGGATCGGCTCCTACAATGAGCAGTTCTTC	CASTDLTSGIGSYNEQFF
TRBV30	.	.	TRBJ1-2	TGTGCCTGGTACAACAGAATAAACTATGGCTACACCTTC	CAWYNRINYGYTF
TRBV7-2	TRBD2	few	TRBJ2-2	TGTGCCAGCAGCTTGTCGGGAGGGGACACCGGGGAGCTGTTTTTT	CASSLSGGDTGELFF
TRBV27	.	.	TRBJ2-1	TGTGCCAGCAGTCCTACGGGCGCGGGAGTGAGGGGGAGCTCCTACAATGAGCAGTTCTTC	CASSPTGAGVRGSSYNEQFF
TRBV18	.	.	TRBJ1-2	TGTGCCAGCTCACCCAGTTCTGGGGCGGATGGCTATGGCTACACCTTC	CASSPSSGADGYGYTF
TRBV2	.	many	TRBJ2-7	TGTGCCAGCAGTCCCGGGACTGAAACCTACGAGCAGTACTTC	CASSPGTETYEQYF
TRBV5-1	.	.	TRBJ1-1	TGCGCCAGCAGCTACCAGGGGAGGAACACTGAAGCTTTCTTT	CASSYQGRNTEAFF
TRBV7-2	.	.	TRBJ2-2	TGTGCCAGCAGCTTAGGGTGGGGGCGATCGAACACCGGGGAGCTGTTTTTT	CASSLGWGRSNTGELFF
TRBV6-5	TRBD2	.	TRBJ2-2	TGTGCCAGCCCACCGGGGGGGGTTGAGACCGGGGAGCTGTTTTTT	CASPPGGVETGELFF
TRBV6-6	TRBD1	few	TRBJ1-1	TGTGCCAGCAGACCTAACGACAGGGAGAACACTGAAGCTTTCTTT	CASRPNDRENTEAFF
TRBV19	TRBD1	medium-sized	TRBJ1-2	TGTGCCAGTAGAAGTTCGGACAGGGGAAGTGGCTACACCTTC	CASRSSDRGSGYTF
TRBV19	TRBD1	.	TRBJ2-7	TGTGCCAGTATGGACAGGGGCGGACTCTACGAGCAGTACTTC	CASMDRGGLYEQYF
TRBV18	.	.	TRBJ2-1	TGTGCCAGCTCCCCGCGCCGTTCCTCCTACAATGAGCAGTTCTTC	CASSPRRSSYNEQFF
TRBV1	.	.	TRBJ2-2	TGCACCAGCAGCCGTCACCGCGGCGGGGAGCTGTTTTTT	CTSSRHRGGELFF
TRBV5-8	.	.	TRBJ1-1	TGTGCCAGCGGAGTACGGCTTGAAGCTTTCTTT	CASGVRLEAFF
TRBV19	TRBD2	once	TRBJ2-1	TGTGCCACCTCCCCGGGACTAGCCTACAATGAGCAGTTCTTC	CATSPGLAYNEQFF
TRBV5-1	TRBD1	once	TRBJ2-1	TGCGCCAGCAGTCAAGGACAGGGCCGAGTCAATGAGCAGTTCTTC	CASSQGQGRVNEQFF
TRBV30	TRBD1	.	TRBJ1-3	TGTGCCTGGAGTGCCGGGACAGGGAAAGTCTCTGGAAACACCATATATTTT	CAWSAGTGKVSGNTIYF
TRBV29-1	.	.	TRBJ2-1	TGCAGCGTGGAAAAGAGCTCCTACAATGAGCAGTTCTTC	CSVEKSSYNEQFF
TRBV5-4	TRBD1	.	TRBJ2-7	TGTGCCAGCAGTTCGGGACAGGGATACTCCTACGAGCAGTACTTC	CASSSGQGYSYEQYF
TRBV3-1/TRBV3-2	TRBD1	.	TRBJ1-4	TGTGCCAGCAGCCGGGGACAGGGATACACAACTAATGAAAAACTGTTTTTT	CASSRGQGYTTNEKLFF
TRBV10-2	.	many	TRBJ2-3	TGCGCCAGCAAAGAAAGTCCAGCGTATGTGGATACGCAGTATTTT	CASKESPAYVDTQYF
TRBV18	.	.	TRBJ1-1	TGTGCCAGCTCACCAACCCCCGGGGGGCGCCTGACTGAAGCTTTCTTT	CASSPTPGGRLTEAFF
TRBV27	TRBD1	once	TRBJ2-5	TGTGCCAGCAGATGGACAGGGGGCGACGAGACCCAGTACTTC	CASRWTGGDETQYF
TRBV2	TRBD1	.	TRBJ1-4	TGTGCCAGCAGTGATGAGGGGGCAGGTGAAAAACTGTTTTTT	CASSDEGAGEKLFF
TRBV19	.	.	TRBJ1-3	TGTGCCAGTAGTATGCGCGGGGGGGCTACAGGAAACACCATATATTTT	CASSMRGGATGNTIYF
TRBV24-1	.	.	TRBJ1-4	TGTGCCACCAGTGATTCACAGGGAGGGGGTGAAAAACTGTTTTTT	CATSDSQGGGEKLFF
TRBV2	.	once	TRBJ2-5	TGTGCCAGCAGACCTCAGGAGGGCGGGACCCAGTACTTC	CASRPQEGGTQYF
TRBV7-2	.	.	TRBJ1-5	TGTGCCAGCAGCTTCCGCTACAATCAGCCCCAGCATTTT	CASSFRYNQPQHF
TRBV4-3	TRBD1	.	TRBJ2-7	TGCGCCAGCAGCCAAGATCCCGGACCACGACAGGGGTCCGAGCAGTACTTC	CASSQDPGPRQGSEQYF
TRBV19	.	.	TRBJ1-1	TGTGCCAGTAGTACCCCCGGGACACGGCCGAACACTGAAGCTTTCTTT	CASSTPGTRPNTEAFF
TRBV11-2	TRBD2	.	TRBJ2-7	TGTGCCAGCAGCTCCTCTAAGCCGGGACTAGTTCTCGAGCAGTACTTC	CASSSSKPGLVLEQYF
TRBV2	.	.	TRBJ1-6	TGTGCCAGCAGTGGCGGGACTCAGGTCCCACCCCTCCACTTT	CASSGGTQVPPLHF
TRBV7-6	.	.	TRBJ2-5	TGTGCCAGCAGCTCCAGGGAAGAGACCCAGTACTTC	CASSSREETQYF
TRBV5-4	TRBD2	.	TRBJ2-7	TGTGCCAGCAGCGAGGGGACTAGCGCGTACGAGCAGTACTTC	CASSEGTSAYEQYF